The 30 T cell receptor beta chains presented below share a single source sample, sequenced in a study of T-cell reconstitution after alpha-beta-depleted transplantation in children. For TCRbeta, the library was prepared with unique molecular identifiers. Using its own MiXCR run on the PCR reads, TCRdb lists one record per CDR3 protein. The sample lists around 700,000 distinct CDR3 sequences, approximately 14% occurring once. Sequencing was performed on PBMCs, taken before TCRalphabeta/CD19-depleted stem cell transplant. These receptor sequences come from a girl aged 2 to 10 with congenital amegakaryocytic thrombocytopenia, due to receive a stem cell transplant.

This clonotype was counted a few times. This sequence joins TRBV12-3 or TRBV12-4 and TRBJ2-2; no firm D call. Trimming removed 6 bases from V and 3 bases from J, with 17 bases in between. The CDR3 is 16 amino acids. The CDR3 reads CASSRDSRMDTGELFF. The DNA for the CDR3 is TGTGCCAGCAGCCGTGACTCAAGAATGGACACCGGGGAGCTGTTTTTT.

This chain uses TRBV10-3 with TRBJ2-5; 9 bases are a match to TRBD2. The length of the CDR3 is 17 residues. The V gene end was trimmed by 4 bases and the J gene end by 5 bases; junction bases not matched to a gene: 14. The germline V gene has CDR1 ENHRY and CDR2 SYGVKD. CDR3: CAISGQEVAGVGETQYF. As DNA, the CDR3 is TGTGCCATCAGTGGCCAGGAGGTAGCGGGAGTAGGGGAGACCCAGTACTTC.

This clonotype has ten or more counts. The CDR3 region is CASSRGPGLASDTQYF. CDR3 sequence (DNA): TGTGCCAGCAGCCGAGGCCCGGGACTAGCTTCAGATACGCAGTATTTT. The chain is built from TRBV7-2 and TRBJ2-3; 9 nucleotides agree with TRBD2. Per germline, CDR1 SGHTA and CDR2 FQGNSA. This CDR3 is 16 amino acids long. V shed 5 bases, J shed 4 bases, and the junction held 10 bases outside the gene matches.

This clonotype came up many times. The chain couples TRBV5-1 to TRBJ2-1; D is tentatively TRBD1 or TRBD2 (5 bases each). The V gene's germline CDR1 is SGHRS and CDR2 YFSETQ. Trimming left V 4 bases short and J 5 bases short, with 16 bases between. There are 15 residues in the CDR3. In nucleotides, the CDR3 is TGCGCCAGCAGCCTGGGACCGTTTCTCGACAATGAGCAGTTCTTC. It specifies CASSLGPFLDNEQFF.

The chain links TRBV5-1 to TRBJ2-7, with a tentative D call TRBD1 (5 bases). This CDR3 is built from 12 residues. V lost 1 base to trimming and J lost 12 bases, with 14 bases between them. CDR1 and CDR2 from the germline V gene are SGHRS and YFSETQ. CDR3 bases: TGCGCCAGCAGCTTGTTCCGTCAGGGCTGGTACTTC. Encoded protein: CASSLFRQGWYF.

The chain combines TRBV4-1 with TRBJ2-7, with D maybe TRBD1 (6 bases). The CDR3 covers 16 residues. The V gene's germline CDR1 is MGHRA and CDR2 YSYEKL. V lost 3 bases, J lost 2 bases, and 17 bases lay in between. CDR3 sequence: CASSHHQEGVTYEQYF. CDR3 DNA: TGCGCCAGCAGCCATCACCAAGAGGGGGTTACCTACGAGCAGTACTTC.

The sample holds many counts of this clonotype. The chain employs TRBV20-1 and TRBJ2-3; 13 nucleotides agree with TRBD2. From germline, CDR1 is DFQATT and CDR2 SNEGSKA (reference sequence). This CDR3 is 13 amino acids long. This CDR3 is CRTGLAGADTQYF. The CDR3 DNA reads TGCAGAACCGGACTAGCGGGAGCAGATACGCAGTATTTT.

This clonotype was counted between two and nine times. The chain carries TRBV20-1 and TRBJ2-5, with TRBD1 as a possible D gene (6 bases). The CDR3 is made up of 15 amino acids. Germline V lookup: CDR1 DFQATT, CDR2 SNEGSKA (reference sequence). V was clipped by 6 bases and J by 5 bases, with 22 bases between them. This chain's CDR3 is CSANPPTGTVETQYF. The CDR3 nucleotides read TGCAGTGCCAATCCCCCCACAGGGACGGTCGAGACCCAGTACTTC.

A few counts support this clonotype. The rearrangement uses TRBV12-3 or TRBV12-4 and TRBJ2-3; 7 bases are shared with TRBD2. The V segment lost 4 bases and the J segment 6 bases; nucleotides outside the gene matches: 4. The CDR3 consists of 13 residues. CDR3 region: CASSWREGDTQYF. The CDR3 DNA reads TGTGCCAGCAGTTGGAGGGAGGGGGATACGCAGTATTTT.

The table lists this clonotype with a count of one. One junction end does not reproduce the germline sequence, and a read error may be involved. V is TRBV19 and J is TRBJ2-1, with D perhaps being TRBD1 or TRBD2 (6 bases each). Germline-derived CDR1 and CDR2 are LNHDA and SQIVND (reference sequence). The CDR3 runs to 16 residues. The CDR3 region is CASSMGAGFPLDEQLF. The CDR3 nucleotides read TGTGCCAGTAGTATGGGGGCGGGATTCCCTTTGGATGAGCAGCTCTTC. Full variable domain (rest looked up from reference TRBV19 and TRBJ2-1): DGGITQSPKYLFRKEGQNVTLSCEQNLNHDAMYWYRQDPGQGLRLIYYSQIVNDFQKGDIAEGYSVSREKKESFPLTVTSAQKNPTAFYLCASSMGAGFPLDEQLFGPGTRLTVL.

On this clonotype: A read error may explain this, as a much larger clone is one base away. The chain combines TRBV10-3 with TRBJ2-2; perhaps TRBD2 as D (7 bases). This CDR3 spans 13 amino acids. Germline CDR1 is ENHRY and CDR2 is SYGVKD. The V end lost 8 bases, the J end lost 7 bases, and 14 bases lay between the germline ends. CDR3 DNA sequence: TGTGCCATCCGGGGGGCTAACGTCGGGGAGCTGTTTTTT. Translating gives CAIRGANVGELFF.

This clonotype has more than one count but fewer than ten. As DNA, the CDR3 is TGTGCCAGCAGCCCCATAGCGGGAGAAGGAGATACGCAGTATTTT. Translated: CASSPIAGEGDTQYF. The chain uses TRBV12-3 or TRBV12-4 and TRBJ2-3; 9 bases line up with TRBD2. The V segment lost 6 bases and the J segment 5 bases; nucleotides outside the gene matches: 9. The length of the CDR3 is 15 residues.

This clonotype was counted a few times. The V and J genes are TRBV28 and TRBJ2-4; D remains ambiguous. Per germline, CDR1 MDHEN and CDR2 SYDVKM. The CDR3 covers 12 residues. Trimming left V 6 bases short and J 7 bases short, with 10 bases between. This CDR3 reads CASSPTRNIQYF. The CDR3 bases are TGTGCCAGCAGCCCCACACGGAACATTCAGTACTTC. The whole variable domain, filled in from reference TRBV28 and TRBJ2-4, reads DVKVTQSSRYLVKRTGEKVFLECVQDMDHENMFWYRQDPGLGLRLIYFSYDVKMKEKGDIPEGYSVSREKKERFSLILESASTNQTSMYLCASSPTRNIQYFGAGTRLSVL.

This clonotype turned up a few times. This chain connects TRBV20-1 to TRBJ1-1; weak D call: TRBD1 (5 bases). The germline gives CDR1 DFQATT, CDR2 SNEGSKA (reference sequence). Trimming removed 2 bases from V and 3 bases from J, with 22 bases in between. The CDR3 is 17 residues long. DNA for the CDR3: TGCAGTGCTAGAAAGACCGGGACGCATCAACGGGACACTGAAGCTTTCTTT. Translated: CSARKTGTHQRDTEAFF.

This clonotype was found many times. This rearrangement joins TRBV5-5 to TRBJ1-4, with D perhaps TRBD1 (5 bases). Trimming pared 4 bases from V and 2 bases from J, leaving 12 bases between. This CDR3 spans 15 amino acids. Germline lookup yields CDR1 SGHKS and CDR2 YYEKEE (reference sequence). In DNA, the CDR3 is TGTGCCAGCAGCACTCCGGGACCCACTAATGAAAAACTGTTTTTT. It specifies CASSTPGPTNEKLFF.

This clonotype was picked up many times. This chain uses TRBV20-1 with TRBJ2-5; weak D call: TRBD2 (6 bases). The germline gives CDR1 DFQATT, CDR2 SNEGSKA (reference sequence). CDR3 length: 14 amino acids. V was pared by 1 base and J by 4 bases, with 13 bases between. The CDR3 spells CSARAGARGETQYF. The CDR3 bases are TGCAGTGCTAGAGCGGGAGCGAGAGGAGAGACCCAGTACTTC.

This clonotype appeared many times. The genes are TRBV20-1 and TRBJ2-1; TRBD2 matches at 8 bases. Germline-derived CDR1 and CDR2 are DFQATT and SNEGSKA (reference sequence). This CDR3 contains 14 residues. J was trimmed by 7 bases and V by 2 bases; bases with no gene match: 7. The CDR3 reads CSARIAAGVNEQFF. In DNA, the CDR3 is TGCAGTGCTAGAATAGCAGCGGGAGTTAATGAGCAGTTCTTC.

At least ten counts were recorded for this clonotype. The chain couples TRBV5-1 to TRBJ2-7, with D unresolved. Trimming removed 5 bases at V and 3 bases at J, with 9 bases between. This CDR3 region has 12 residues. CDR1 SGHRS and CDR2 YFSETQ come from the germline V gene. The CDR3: CASSMYNYEQYF. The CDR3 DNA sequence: TGCGCCAGCAGTATGTATAACTACGAGCAGTACTTC.

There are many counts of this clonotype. CDR3 sequence reads: CASSLASTDTEAFF. The CDR3 DNA reads TGCGCCAGCAGCTTGGCCAGTACCGACACTGAAGCTTTCTTT. The V and J genes are TRBV5-1 and TRBJ1-1; D gene uncertain. The germline V gene encodes CDR1 SGHRS and CDR2 YFSETQ. The V end lost 0 bases, the J end lost 3 bases, and 9 bases lay between the germline ends. The length of the CDR3 is 14 residues.

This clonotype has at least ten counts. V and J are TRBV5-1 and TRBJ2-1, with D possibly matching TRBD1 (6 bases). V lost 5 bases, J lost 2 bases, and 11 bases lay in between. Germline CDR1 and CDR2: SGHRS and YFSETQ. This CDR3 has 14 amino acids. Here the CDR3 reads CASRSGQTYNEQFF. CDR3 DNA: TGCGCCAGCAGATCTGGACAGACCTACAATGAGCAGTTCTTC.

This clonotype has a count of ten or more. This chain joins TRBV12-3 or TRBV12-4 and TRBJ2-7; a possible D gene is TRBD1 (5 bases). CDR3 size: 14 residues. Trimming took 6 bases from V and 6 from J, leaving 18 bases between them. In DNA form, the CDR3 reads TGTGCCAGCAGAGGACAATTCCGTGGGGTCGAGCAGTACTTC. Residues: CASRGQFRGVEQYF.

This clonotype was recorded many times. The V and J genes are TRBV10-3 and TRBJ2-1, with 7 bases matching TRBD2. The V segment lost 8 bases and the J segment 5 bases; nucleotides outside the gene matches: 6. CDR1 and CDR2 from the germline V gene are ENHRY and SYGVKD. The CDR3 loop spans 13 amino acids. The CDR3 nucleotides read TGTGCCATCCTTAGCGGGTTTCACAATGAGCAGTTCTTC. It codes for CAILSGFHNEQFF.

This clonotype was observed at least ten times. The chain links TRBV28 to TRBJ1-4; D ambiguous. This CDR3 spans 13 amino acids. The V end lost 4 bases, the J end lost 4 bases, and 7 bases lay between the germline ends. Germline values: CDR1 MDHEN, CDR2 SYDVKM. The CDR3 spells CASSWRHNEKLFF. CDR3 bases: TGTGCCAGCAGTTGGAGGCATAATGAAAAACTGTTTTTT.

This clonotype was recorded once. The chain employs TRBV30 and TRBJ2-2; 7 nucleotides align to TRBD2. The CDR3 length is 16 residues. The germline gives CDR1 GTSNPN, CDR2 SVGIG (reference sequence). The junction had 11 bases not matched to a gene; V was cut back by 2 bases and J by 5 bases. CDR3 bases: TGTGCCTGGAGTCCGACCCTCGGGGAGGGGACCGGGGAGCTGTTTTTT. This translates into CAWSPTLGEGTGELFF.

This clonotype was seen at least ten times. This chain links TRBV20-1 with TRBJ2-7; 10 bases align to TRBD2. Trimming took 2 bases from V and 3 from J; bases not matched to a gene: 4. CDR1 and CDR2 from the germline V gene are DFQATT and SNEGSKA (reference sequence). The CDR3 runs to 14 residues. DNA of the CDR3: TGCAGTGCTAGAACCACTAGCGGGGACTACGAGCAGTACTTC. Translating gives CSARTTSGDYEQYF.

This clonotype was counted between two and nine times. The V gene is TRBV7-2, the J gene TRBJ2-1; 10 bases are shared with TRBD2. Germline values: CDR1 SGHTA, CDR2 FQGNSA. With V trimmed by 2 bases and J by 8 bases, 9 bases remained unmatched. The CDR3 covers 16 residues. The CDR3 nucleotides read TGTGCCAGCAGCTTATTAAGCGGGAGGGCCATAGATGAGCAGTTCTTC. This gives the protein CASSLLSGRAIDEQFF. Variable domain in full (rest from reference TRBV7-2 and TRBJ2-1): GAGVSQSPSNKVTEKGKDVELRCDPISGHTALYWYRQSLGQGLEFLIYFQGNSAPDKSGLPSDRFSAERTGGSVSTLTIQRTQQEDSAVYLCASSLLSGRAIDEQFFGPGTRLTVL.

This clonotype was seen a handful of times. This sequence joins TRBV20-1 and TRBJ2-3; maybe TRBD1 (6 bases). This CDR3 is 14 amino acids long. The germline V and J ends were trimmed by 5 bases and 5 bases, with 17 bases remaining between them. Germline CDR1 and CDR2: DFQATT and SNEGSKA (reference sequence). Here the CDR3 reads CSAVSRGEGDTQYF. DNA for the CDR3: TGCAGTGCTGTCAGCAGGGGAGAGGGAGATACGCAGTATTTT.

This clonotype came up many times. CDR3 nucleotides: TGTGCCATCAGTGATTTGGGTGAGACCCAGTACTTC. Residues: CAISDLGETQYF. The chain couples TRBV10-3 to TRBJ2-5; the D is unclear. From germline, CDR1 is ENHRY and CDR2 SYGVKD. V lost 3 bases and J lost 5, with 7 bases in between. CDR3 length equals 12 residues.

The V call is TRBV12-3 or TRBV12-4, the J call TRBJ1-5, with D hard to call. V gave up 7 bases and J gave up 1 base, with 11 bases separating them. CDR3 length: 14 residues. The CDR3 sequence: CASNSGRSNQPQHF. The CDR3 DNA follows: TGTGCCAGCAACAGCGGACGGAGCAATCAGCCCCAGCATTTT.

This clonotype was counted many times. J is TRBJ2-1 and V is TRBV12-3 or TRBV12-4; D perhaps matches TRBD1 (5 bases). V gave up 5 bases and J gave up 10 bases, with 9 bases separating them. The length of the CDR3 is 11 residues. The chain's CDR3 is CASSQTDEQFF. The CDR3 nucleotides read TGTGCCAGCAGTCAGACAGACGAGCAGTTCTTC.